The 32 T cell receptor beta chains listed next were all sequenced from one sample in a study of CD8 T cells in Susac syndrome. An amount of RNA that ranged from about 0.45 to 1 ug was reverse transcribed with random hexamers. From the immunoSEQ multiplex PCR reads, TCRdb called clonotypes with MiXCR, one entry per CDR3 protein. The table records 300,000 or so distinct CDR3 sequences, about 91% of them present only once. Specimen: CD4+ T cells from PBMCs. The source is a human donor with multiple sclerosis.

This chain links TRBV18 with TRBJ1-5; D might be TRBD1 (5 bases). Germline V gene data show CDR1 as KGHSH and CDR2 as LQKENI. Trimming shortened V by 3 bases and J by 0 bases, and 12 bases separated the two germline ends. The CDR3 runs to 16 residues. The DNA of the CDR3 is TGTGCCAGCTCACCTGATTCAGGGAGTAGCAATCAGCCCCAGCATTTT. Protein sequence: CASSPDSGSSNQPQHF.

The V call is TRBV29-1, the J call TRBJ1-5; 9 bases are a match to TRBD1. CDR1 is SQVTM and CDR2 is ANQGSEA in the germline V gene. The V segment lost 7 bases and the J segment 1 base; nucleotides outside the gene matches: 5. This CDR3 comprises 14 residues. CDR3 DNA sequence: TGCAGCGCGGGACAGGGAGAAAGCAATCAGCCCCAGCATTTT. As protein: CSAGQGESNQPQHF.

The V and J genes are TRBV6-5 and TRBJ2-5; perhaps TRBD1 as D (6 bases). Germline CDR1 MNHEY, CDR2 SVGAGI. V dropped 2 bases and J dropped 9 bases, with 19 bases sitting between them. The CDR3 contains 15 residues. The CDR3 loop reads CASSYGQLGTSAQYF. The CDR3 nucleotides read TGTGCCAGCAGTTACGGCCAGTTGGGGACATCGGCCCAGTACTTC.

CDR3 sequence (DNA): TGCGCCAGCAGCAACACAGGAGTAGTGAACACTGAAGCTTTCTTT. It specifies CASSNTGVVNTEAFF. This chain uses TRBV5-1 with TRBJ1-1, with a tentative D call TRBD1 (5 bases). This CDR3 spans 15 amino acids. V was pared by 4 bases and J by 0 bases, with 13 bases between. Germline CDR1 and CDR2: SGHRS and YFSETQ.

The chain uses TRBV5-1 and TRBJ2-1; 8 positions match TRBD2. This CDR3 contains 14 residues. Germline V gives CDR1 SGHRS, CDR2 YFSETQ. V dropped 4 bases and J dropped 7; count of bases not matched to a gene: 7. CDR3 in amino acids: CASSQTSAQNEQFF. Here the CDR3 DNA reads TGCGCCAGCAGCCAGACTAGCGCCCAAAATGAGCAGTTCTTC.

The rearrangement joins TRBV4-2 to TRBJ2-4; D gene ambiguous. Germline CDR1 LGHNA, CDR2 YNFKEQ. The length of the CDR3 is 15 residues. The ends were cut back, 0 bases at V and 0 bases at J, with 6 bases in the middle. The CDR3 protein is CASSQDWLAKNIQYF. In DNA, the CDR3 is TGTGCCAGCAGCCAAGACTGGTTAGCCAAAAACATTCAGTACTTC.

The chain is built from TRBV2 and TRBJ2-1; no reliable D call. CDR1 and CDR2 (germline): SNHLY, FYNNEI. CDR3 length: 15 amino acids. V lost 5 bases, J lost 0 bases, and 11 bases lay in between. This CDR3 reads CASSPSMSSYNEQFF. The CDR3, as DNA: TGTGCCAGCAGTCCGTCCATGAGCTCCTACAATGAGCAGTTCTTC.

CDR3 DNA sequence: TGCGCCAGCAGCCAAGATCCAGGACGGGGGCAGTACTTC. It specifies CASSQDPGRGQYF. The chain recombines TRBV4-3 with TRBJ2-7; TRBD2 might be the D (5 bases). Trimming shortened V by 0 bases and J by 9 bases, and 12 bases separated the two germline ends. This CDR3 has 13 residues. Per the germline V gene, CDR1 is LGHNA and CDR2 is YSLEER.

This chain joins TRBV7-2 and TRBJ2-3; D remains unclear. Germline V lookup: CDR1 SGHTA, CDR2 FQGNSA. CDR3 length: 15 amino acids. Trimming pared 0 bases from V and 4 bases from J, leaving 11 bases between. CDR3 protein: CASSLALGGADTQYF. The CDR3 DNA follows: TGTGCCAGCAGCTTAGCGTTGGGTGGAGCAGATACGCAGTATTTT.

V and J are TRBV30 and TRBJ2-5; possibly TRBD2 for D (6 bases). The V gene's germline CDR1 is GTSNPN and CDR2 SVGIG (reference sequence). The CDR3 totals 16 residues. The V end lost 3 bases, the J end lost 6 bases, and 23 bases lay between the germline ends. The CDR3 DNA follows: TGTGCCTGGAGCAAGCCGGGAGCACGGTCGGGGCAGACCCAGTACTTC. It yields the protein CAWSKPGARSGQTQYF.

This clonotype was observed once. This chain uses TRBV7-9 with TRBJ2-2, with unresolved D. Germline V CDR1 and CDR2: SEHNR, FQNEAQ (reference sequence). V was clipped by 5 bases and J by 2 bases, with 6 bases between them. This CDR3 has 13 amino acids. CDR3 sequence reads: CASSHFNTGELFF. CDR3 DNA sequence: TGTGCCAGCAGCCACTTTAACACCGGGGAGCTGTTTTTT.

This clonotype has only one observation. One junction end does not reproduce the germline sequence, and a read error may be involved. V gene TRBV6-2 or TRBV6-3 combines with J gene TRBJ2-7; D perhaps matches TRBD2 (6 bases). The CDR3 contains 13 residues. Germline loops: CDR1 MNHEY, CDR2 SVGEGT. In DNA form, the CDR3 reads TGTACCAGCAGTTACGTCGGGAGCTACGAGCAGTACTTC. Its translation: CTSSYVGSYEQYF.

This chain links TRBV30 with TRBJ2-7, with TRBD1 matching over 9 bases. V was clipped by 3 bases and J by 2 bases; unmatched bases: 2. The CDR3 extends over 13 amino acids. Germline V CDR1 and CDR2: GTSNPN, SVGIG (reference sequence). The CDR3 loop reads CAWRGQGTYEQYF. In DNA form, the CDR3 reads TGTGCCTGGAGAGGACAGGGGACCTACGAGCAGTACTTC.

The rearrangement links TRBV5-1 to TRBJ1-5; D is ambiguous. V was clipped by 0 bases and J by 4 bases, with 11 bases between them. The germline CDR1 and CDR2 sequences are SGHRS and YFSETQ. This CDR3 has 15 amino acids. DNA of the CDR3: TGCGCCAGCAGCTTGGGTGGGAGACATAATCAGCCCCAGCATTTT. Its translation is CASSLGGRHNQPQHF.

The genes are TRBV18 and TRBJ2-1, with D possibly being TRBD2 (6 bases). V lost 2 bases and J lost 6, with 17 bases in between. The CDR3 spans 16 residues. The germline CDR1 and CDR2 sequences are KGHSH and LQKENI. This chain's CDR3 is CASSPTGRLGSNEQFF. The CDR3 nucleotides are TGTGCCAGCTCACCAACTGGTCGACTAGGGAGCAATGAGCAGTTCTTC.

This clonotype has a handful of counts. The rearrangement uses TRBV29-1 and TRBJ2-7; maybe TRBD2 (6 bases). From germline, CDR1 is SQVTM and CDR2 ANQGSEA. The CDR3 loop spans 13 amino acids. V was pared by 5 bases and J by 3 bases, with 14 bases between. The CDR3 protein is CSVRDSRNYEQYF. The CDR3 DNA is TGCAGCGTTAGGGACTCTCGGAACTACGAGCAGTACTTC.

The chain uses TRBV3-1 and TRBJ1-2, with D tentatively TRBD1 (5 bases). Trimming took off 0 bases at V and 4 bases at J, with 12 bases between the two ends. This CDR3 has 15 amino acids. CDR1 and CDR2 from the germline V gene are LGHDT and YNNKEL (reference sequence). The CDR3 here is CASSQDFGGGYGYTF. CDR3 nucleotide sequence: TGTGCCAGCAGCCAAGACTTCGGGGGAGGCTATGGCTACACCTTC.

V is TRBV7-2 and J is TRBJ1-1, with D uncertain. The CDR3 is made up of 14 amino acids. V was clipped by 5 bases and J by 4 bases, with 14 bases between them. The germline V gene has CDR1 SGHTA and CDR2 FQGNSA. CDR3 DNA: TGTGCCAGCAGCACGAGGAACTGGGGCACTGAAGCTTTCTTT. It codes for CASSTRNWGTEAFF.

The rearrangement joins TRBV5-1 to TRBJ1-2, with TRBD1 matching over 8 bases. The germline CDR1 and CDR2 sequences are SGHRS and YFSETQ. The CDR3 extends over 14 amino acids. Unmatched junction bases numbered 10, after V lost 4 bases and J lost 8 bases. As DNA, the CDR3 is TGCGCCAGCAGCGAGCCGGGACAGGTTATGGGCTACACCTTC. It yields the protein CASSEPGQVMGYTF.

The CDR3 nucleotides read TGTGCCAGCAGCCAAGCTAGGGGGATCGGAGAGACCCAGTACTTC. Its protein product is CASSQARGIGETQYF. The chain couples TRBV14 to TRBJ2-5, with D possibly matching TRBD1 (6 bases). The CDR3 totals 15 residues. In germline, CDR1 is SGHDN, CDR2 FVKESK. V gave up 1 base and J gave up 4 bases, with 13 bases separating them.

The genes are TRBV5-1 and TRBJ2-6; the match to TRBD2 covers 13 bases. The V segment lost 4 bases and the J segment 6 bases; nucleotides outside the gene matches: 7. CDR1 SGHRS and CDR2 YFSETQ come from the germline V gene. The CDR3 has 17 residues. As DNA, the CDR3 is TGCGCCAGCAGCAAGGGACTAGCGGGATCGGTGGCCAACGTCCTGACTTTC. Translated: CASSKGLAGSVANVLTF.

The chain links TRBV20-1 to TRBJ1-1, with D possibly TRBD1 on 6 matching bases. The CDR3 contains 14 residues. The V end lost 0 bases, the J end lost 5 bases, and 13 bases lay between the germline ends. Germline V gene data show CDR1 as DFQATT and CDR2 as SNEGSKA (reference sequence). CDR3 DNA: TGCAGTGCTAGAGACTACAGGGAATGGACTGAAGCTTTCTTT. This gives the protein CSARDYREWTEAFF.

The chain combines TRBV12-3 or TRBV12-4 with TRBJ1-1; D perhaps matches TRBD1 (5 bases). Trimming cost V 4 bases and J 4 bases, with 13 bases left between them. There are 14 residues in the CDR3. The CDR3 DNA reads TGTGCCAGCAGTTACAACTCGCAGGGCACTGAAGCTTTCTTT. Residues: CASSYNSQGTEAFF.

The rearrangement links TRBV7-3 to TRBJ1-4; D not resolved. This CDR3 region has 12 residues. V gave up 5 bases and J gave up 6 bases, with 7 bases separating them. The germline CDR1 and CDR2 sequences are SGHTA and FQGTGA. This chain's CDR3 is CASSPSHEKLFF. The CDR3, as DNA: TGTGCCAGCAGCCCCTCTCATGAAAAACTGTTTTTT.

The chain links TRBV14 to TRBJ2-3; D is ambiguous. Germline values: CDR1 SGHDN, CDR2 FVKESK. The CDR3 has 13 residues. With 6 bases removed from V and 2 bases from J, the gap between germline ends came to 9 bases. The CDR3 sequence is CASRPQLTDTQYF. For the CDR3, the DNA is TGTGCCAGCAGGCCCCAGCTCACAGATACGCAGTATTTT.

CDR3 in DNA: TGTGCCAGCAGCTCTGACAGGGCTAATCAGCCCCAGCATTTT. The encoded protein is CASSSDRANQPQHF. This chain links TRBV5-8 with TRBJ1-5, with 7 positions matching TRBD1. The CDR3 runs 14 residues. Per the germline V gene, CDR1 is SGHTS and CDR2 is YDEGEE. The V and J ends lost 3 bases and 4 bases, in that order; junction bases with no gene match: 4.

This clonotype occurred once. The chain joins TRBV27 to TRBJ1-2, with D possibly TRBD1 on 6 matching bases. The V and J ends lost 5 bases and 2 bases respectively, with 18 bases between them. CDR3 length: 16 amino acids. Germline loops: CDR1 MNHEY, CDR2 SMNVEV (reference sequence). The chain's CDR3 is CASSPREKGGNYGYTF. The CDR3 DNA sequence: TGTGCCAGCAGTCCGCGTGAGAAGGGGGGGAACTATGGCTACACCTTC.

This chain connects TRBV3-1 to TRBJ1-5; D may be TRBD1 (6 bases). Trimming removed 4 bases from V and 9 bases from J, with 19 bases in between. This CDR3 has 15 amino acids. CDR1 is LGHDT, CDR2 YNNKEL, per germline (reference sequence). CDR3 bases: TGTGCCAGCAGCCCGGTAGGCCAGCGAGGGGGGCCCCAGCATTTT. Translating gives CASSPVGQRGGPQHF.

The V and J genes are TRBV20-1 and TRBJ1-4, with a tentative D call TRBD1 (5 bases). Trimming removed 0 bases from V and 5 bases from J, with 13 bases in between. Per the germline V gene, CDR1 is DFQATT and CDR2 is SNEGSKA (reference sequence). There are 15 residues in the CDR3. CDR3 residues: CSARDRAGRNEKLFF. For the CDR3, the DNA is TGCAGTGCTAGAGATCGAGCAGGGAGGAATGAAAAACTGTTTTTT.

The rearrangement joins TRBV12-3 or TRBV12-4 to TRBJ2-1; D assignment may be TRBD1 or TRBD2 (5 bases each). This CDR3 has 12 residues. V was trimmed by 3 bases and J by 15 bases, leaving 15 bases between them. In DNA form, the CDR3 reads TGTGCCAGCAGTTTTTCGGCTAGCAGGGTGTTCTTC. Its protein product is CASSFSASRVFF.

The rearrangement links TRBV6-5 to TRBJ1-1, with a weak D call TRBD1 (5 bases). CDR3 length: 15 residues. V was shortened by 0 bases and J by 6 bases, with 14 bases between the two germline ends. The germline V gene encodes CDR1 MNHEY and CDR2 SVGAGI. The CDR3 DNA follows: TGTGCCAGCAGTTACTCGAGGCTCCGAGGGGCTGAAGCTTTCTTT. It is translated as CASSYSRLRGAEAFF.

The chain carries TRBV5-1 and TRBJ2-3; 8 bases map to TRBD2. This CDR3 spans 15 amino acids. V was clipped by 4 bases and J by 2 bases; unmatched bases: 6. Germline lookup yields CDR1 SGHRS and CDR2 YFSETQ. The CDR3 coding sequence is TGCGCCAGCAGCGTCCCGGGGGGGTCCACAGATACGCAGTATTTT. This codes for CASSVPGGSTDTQYF.